Listed here are 25 T cell receptor beta chains from one sample, sequenced in a study of OX40 agonist ivuxolimab in advanced cancers. Generated by immunoSEQ multiplex PCR, the TCRdb table keeps only in-frame clones and is missing some. This sample yields tens of thousands of clones, of which around nine tenths are seen a single time; roughly 0.99% belongs to the top ten. Material: CD4+ or CD8+ T cells sorted from blood, obtained in a trial of the OX40 agonist ivuxolimab. These receptors all stem from an adult with an advanced solid tumor such as melanoma, head and neck, liver or kidney cancer.

The genes are TRBV7-3 and TRBJ2-7; no firm D call. The V end lost 2 bases, the J end lost 3 bases, and 11 bases lay between the germline ends. Germline lookup yields CDR1 SGHTA and CDR2 FQGTGA. The CDR3 is 14 residues long. The DNA for the CDR3 is TGTGCCAGCAGCTTACCCTTAACAGACTACGAGCAGTACTTC. Its protein is CASSLPLTDYEQYF.

This chain's CDR3 is CASSVTGTREGDTQYF. The CDR3 coding sequence is TGTGCCAGCAGTGTTACCGGGACTAGGGAGGGAGATACGCAGTATTTT. The gene calls are TRBV2 and TRBJ2-3; TRBD2 aligns across 8 bases. The CDR3 totals 16 residues. Per the germline V gene, CDR1 is SNHLY and CDR2 is FYNNEI. J lost 5 bases, V lost 4 bases, and 11 bases had no gene match.

This chain connects TRBV18 to TRBJ2-3; D remains ambiguous. Trimming removed 10 bases at V and 6 bases at J, with 17 bases between. This CDR3 is built from 13 residues. Germline V gene lookup returns CDR1 KGHSH and CDR2 LQKENI. Here the CDR3 reads CAIGRLERDTQYF. The CDR3 DNA reads as TGTGCCATCGGACGGTTGGAAAGGGATACGCAGTATTTT.

The CDR3 bases are TGTGCCAGCAGTTATTGGGCGAGGAGCAATTCACCCCTCCACTTT. The encoded protein is CASSYWARSNSPLHF. The chain couples TRBV27 to TRBJ1-6, with no clear D. Germline assignment: CDR1 MNHEY and CDR2 SMNVEV (reference sequence). The CDR3 runs 15 residues. Trimming stripped 4 bases from V and 7 bases from J, with 14 bases between.

The chain's CDR3 is CSVGDRISYNEQFF. The CDR3 bases are TGCAGCGTTGGGGACAGGATTTCCTACAATGAGCAGTTCTTC. The chain carries TRBV29-1 and TRBJ2-1, with 8 bases matching TRBD1. CDR1 is SQVTM and CDR2 is ANQGSEA in the germline V gene. This CDR3 region has 14 residues. V lost 4 bases, J lost 1 base, and 3 bases stayed unmatched.

The chain combines TRBV5-1 with TRBJ2-3, with D unclear. This CDR3 is 11 amino acids long. V lost 1 base to trimming and J lost 7 bases, with 4 bases between them. Germline V gene lookup returns CDR1 SGHRS and CDR2 YFSETQ. The CDR3 region is CASSLRNTQYF. The CDR3 bases are TGCGCCAGCAGCTTGAGGAATACGCAGTATTTT.

V usage is TRBV5-8 and J usage is TRBJ2-3, with D perhaps matching TRBD2 (7 bases). There are 15 residues in the CDR3. Trimming took 0 bases from V and 3 from J, leaving 11 bases between them. Germline loops: CDR1 SGHTS, CDR2 YDEGEE. DNA for the CDR3: TGTGCCAGCAGCTTGGTCGGGGGGCGGACAGATACGCAGTATTTT. Amino acids: CASSLVGGRTDTQYF. The entire variable domain, with the rest obtained from reference TRBV5-8 and TRBJ2-3, is as follows: EAGVTQSPTHLIKTRGQQATLRCSPISGHTSVYWYQQALGLGLQFLLWYDEGEERNRGNFPPRFSGRQFPNYSSELNVNALELEDSALYLCASSLVGGRTDTQYFGPGTRLTVL.

In its sample, this clone was seen once. The chain employs TRBV28 and TRBJ1-4, with unresolved D. Germline V CDR1 and CDR2: MDHEN, SYDVKM. The CDR3 sequence is 13 residues long. V dropped 5 bases and J dropped 8 bases, with 12 bases sitting between them. CDR3 DNA sequence: TGTGCCAGCAGTCTTAGGTTTAGGGAAAAACTGTTTTTT. Translated, it gives CASSLRFREKLFF.

This clone was recorded only once. The rearrangement links TRBV7-2 to TRBJ2-7; D uncertain. This CDR3 spans 12 amino acids. The germline V and J ends were trimmed by 1 base and 3 bases, with 4 bases remaining between them. CDR1 is SGHTA and CDR2 is FQGNSA in the germline V gene. CDR3 sequence (DNA): TGTGCCAGCAGCTTAGATATCTACGAGCAGTACTTC. Translating gives CASSLDIYEQYF. The variable domain in full, with the rest retrieved from reference TRBV7-2 and TRBJ2-7, is GAGVSQSPSNKVTEKGKDVELRCDPISGHTALYWYRQSLGQGLEFLIYFQGNSAPDKSGLPSDRFSAERTGGSVSTLTIQRTQQEDSAVYLCASSLDIYEQYFGPGTRLTVT.

J is TRBJ2-5 and V is TRBV5-4; D unresolved. Germline V gene sequence: CDR1 SGHNT, CDR2 YYREEE (reference sequence). The CDR3 runs 13 residues. The V end was cut by 2 bases, the J end by 2 bases, with 7 bases between. The CDR3 sequence: CASSLSLQETQYF. CDR3 bases: TGTGCCAGCAGCTTATCCCTTCAAGAGACCCAGTACTTC.

V is TRBV28 and J is TRBJ1-2; D uncertain. The CDR3 contains 12 residues. V was trimmed by 5 bases and J by 10 bases, leaving 14 bases between them. CDR1 is MDHEN, CDR2 SYDVKM, per germline. CDR3 bases: TGTGCCAGCAGTCCCCCGACGGCGGTCTACACCTTC. This sequence encodes CASSPPTAVYTF.

V usage is TRBV28 and J usage is TRBJ2-6, with 9 bases fitting TRBD1. V lost 3 bases and J lost 0; bases outside the gene matches: 9. The CDR3 totals 19 residues. In germline, CDR1 is MDHEN, CDR2 SYDVKM. CDR3 in DNA: TGTGCCAGCAGTTTGATTTCTGGACAGGGGTACTCTGGGGCCAACGTCCTGACTTTC. It yields the protein CASSLISGQGYSGANVLTF.

The V gene is TRBV6-6, the J gene TRBJ2-1; tentatively, D is TRBD2 (5 bases). The germline V and J ends were trimmed by 0 bases and 11 bases, with 8 bases remaining between them. The CDR3 totals 12 residues. The germline gives CDR1 MNHNY, CDR2 SVGAGI (reference sequence). The CDR3 spells CASSYSRGKQFF. The DNA for the CDR3 is TGTGCCAGCAGTTACTCGAGAGGGAAGCAGTTCTTC.

The V and J genes are TRBV27 and TRBJ1-2, with 9 bases identical to TRBD1. The CDR3 has 13 amino acids. Germline V gives CDR1 MNHEY, CDR2 SMNVEV (reference sequence). J gave up 7 bases and V 6 bases, and 6 bases lay outside the gene matches. CDR3 nucleotides: TGTGCCAGCAGATTACAGGGGGCCGTTGGCTACACCTTC. This gives the protein CASRLQGAVGYTF.

The count of this clone is one. The V call is TRBV19, the J call TRBJ2-5, with 7 bases identical to TRBD1. The germline gives CDR1 LNHDA, CDR2 SQIVND (reference sequence). This CDR3 region has 14 residues. Losses at the gene ends were 5 bases for V and 1 base for J; bases not matched to a gene: 4. Here the CDR3 reads CASSLPGGQETQYF. The DNA for the CDR3 is TGTGCCAGTAGTCTCCCAGGGGGCCAAGAGACCCAGTACTTC.

The rearrangement links TRBV11-3 to TRBJ2-1; D gene uncertain. Germline CDR1 is SGHNT and CDR2 is YENEEA. Deletions cut 3 bases from V and 4 bases from J, with 7 bases between. There are 13 residues in the CDR3. The CDR3 reads CASSFGLYNEQFF. In DNA form, the CDR3 reads TGTGCCAGCAGCTTTGGGCTTTACAATGAGCAGTTCTTC.

This chain connects TRBV4-1 to TRBJ2-7; D is perhaps TRBD1 or TRBD2 (5 bases each). The V and J ends lost 2 bases and 5 bases respectively, with 19 bases between them. Germline V gene data show CDR1 as MGHRA and CDR2 as YSYEKL. The CDR3 is 16 residues long. CDR3 in amino acids: CASSQRTGTESHEQYF. The CDR3 DNA reads TGCGCCAGCAGCCAAAGGACCGGGACCGAGTCCCACGAGCAGTACTTC.

The table lists this clone with a few counts. The chain combines TRBV5-1 with TRBJ1-1; possibly TRBD1 for D (6 bases). CDR3 length: 14 amino acids. The ends were cut back, 1 base at V and 8 bases at J, with 15 bases in the middle. The germline gives CDR1 SGHRS, CDR2 YFSETQ. CDR3 DNA: TGCGCCAGCAGCTTGAATTTTGCCGGGACAGAAGCTTTCTTT. The encoded protein is CASSLNFAGTEAFF.

J is TRBJ2-1 and V is TRBV28, with 11 bases fitting TRBD2. Germline assignment: CDR1 MDHEN and CDR2 SYDVKM. The length of the CDR3 is 15 residues. J lost 3 bases, V lost 7 bases, and 5 bases had no gene match. CDR3 bases: TGTGCCAGCACCGGGACTAGCGGCCTCTACAATGAGCAGTTCTTC. Its protein product is CASTGTSGLYNEQFF.

V gene TRBV9 combines with J gene TRBJ2-1; D call uncertain. CDR1 is SGDLS and CDR2 is YYNGEE in the germline V gene. The CDR3 runs 12 residues. V shed 4 bases and J shed 16 bases, with 18 bases lying between them. The CDR3 reads CASSPHLGSLFF. As DNA, the CDR3 is TGTGCCAGCAGCCCACATTTGGGGTCCCTCTTCTTC.

The rearrangement uses TRBV30 and TRBJ2-6; TRBD1 matches at 7 bases. The germline CDR1 and CDR2 sequences are GTSNPN and SVGIG (reference sequence). Trimming took 0 bases from V and 2 from J; bases not matched to a gene: 7. CDR3 length equals 17 residues. The CDR3 sequence: CAWSVLTTGAGANVLTF. The DNA of the CDR3 is TGTGCCTGGAGTGTCTTAACCACAGGGGCTGGGGCCAACGTCCTGACTTTC.

The chain combines TRBV5-8 with TRBJ2-3; TRBD2 matches 12 bases. The CDR3 is made up of 14 amino acids. Trimming removed 4 bases from V and 5 bases from J; junction bases left unmatched: 2. Germline CDR1 and CDR2: SGHTS and YDEGEE. The CDR3 region is CASSPGLAGDTQYF. The CDR3 nucleotides are TGTGCCAGCAGCCCGGGACTAGCGGGAGATACGCAGTATTTT.

This chain connects TRBV4-1 to TRBJ1-1; D not resolved. Germline values: CDR1 MGHRA, CDR2 YSYEKL. Trimming stripped 4 bases from V and 1 base from J, with 13 bases between. The CDR3 sequence is 15 residues long. CDR3 region: CASSPLEGRNTEAFF. The CDR3 region has the DNA TGCGCCAGCAGCCCCCTAGAGGGTCGGAACACTGAAGCTTTCTTT.

The chain recombines TRBV5-1 with TRBJ2-2; possible D gene TRBD1, 6 bases. CDR3 size: 15 residues. The V and J ends lost 4 bases and 1 base respectively, with 11 bases between them. Germline CDR1 reads SGHRS; CDR2 reads YFSETQ. DNA for the CDR3: TGCGCCAGCAGCCTAGGACAGATGAACACCGGGGAGCTGTTTTTT. Translating it yields CASSLGQMNTGELFF.

The V gene is TRBV19, the J gene TRBJ2-1; D may be TRBD2 (6 bases). Looked up from germline, CDR1 is LNHDA and CDR2 is SQIVND (reference sequence). The CDR3 is 14 residues long. Trimming took 4 bases from V and 6 from J, leaving 13 bases between them. For the CDR3, the DNA is TGTGCCAGTAGTAATCCGGGAGATCGCAATGAGCAGTTCTTC. Amino acids: CASSNPGDRNEQFF.